This TCR beta chain was captured in a study of regulatory T cells in long-lasting Graves disease. Background on the study: Disease was considered persistent Graves' disease after over 5 years of antithyroid drugs (with positive TSH receptor antibodies).

In building TCR beta libraries, iRepertoire HTBI primers were used together with Arm-PCR of CDR3 regions. Original data processing: Across the samples, identification revealed about 62 TRBV and over 12 TRBJ segments. Via MiXCR, TCRdb re-called the multiplex PCR reads, giving one row per CDR3 protein. Here the V and J calls rest on TCRdb's processing, not on the authors' analysis. The sample consists of roughly 360,000 distinct CDR3 sequences, roughly 20% of them appearing once. With respect to this clonotype: The antigen is not known.

Whole-study findings and limits: Analyses excluded thyroid tissue, covering peripheral blood alone. Sharing of public clonotypes was greater in persistent patients (under 3,000) than in new patients (approximately 940).

The sample's time point: persistent/refractory GD, antithyroid drugs over 5 years with positive TRAb. The TCR library was made from RNA extracted from PBMCs. This clonotype was sampled from a woman aged 40 to 49 with Graves disease. The sequenced sample was peripheral blood mononuclear cells (PBMCs), obtained when the disease was refractory, from a patient treated with antithyroid drugs.

The CDR3 DNA follows: TGTGCCAGAGGGGGTGGACAGCCCTCCTACGAGCAGTACTTC. It encodes CARGGGQPSYEQYF. The J gene is TRBJ2-7, the V gene TRBV25-1, with TRBD1 as a possible D gene (6 bases). Trimming shortened V by 9 bases and J by 0 bases, and 15 bases separated the two germline ends. CDR1 is MGHDK, CDR2 SYGVNS, per germline. The CDR3 has 14 amino acids.